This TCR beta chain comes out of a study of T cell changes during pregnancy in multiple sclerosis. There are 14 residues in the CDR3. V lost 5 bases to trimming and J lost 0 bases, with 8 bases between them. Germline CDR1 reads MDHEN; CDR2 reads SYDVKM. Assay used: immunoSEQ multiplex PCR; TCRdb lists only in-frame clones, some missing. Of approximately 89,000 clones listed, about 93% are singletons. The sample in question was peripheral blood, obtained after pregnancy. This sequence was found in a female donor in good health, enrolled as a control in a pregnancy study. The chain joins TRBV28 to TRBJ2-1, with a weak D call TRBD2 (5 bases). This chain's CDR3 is CASSRTYSYNEQFF. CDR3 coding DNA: TGTGCCAGCAGTAGGACTTACTCCTACAATGAGCAGTTCTTC.